This T cell receptor beta chain was sequenced in a study of blood T cell repertoires in COVID-19. The overall study: The origin of the acute and convalescent COVID-19 samples was the United States, Italy and Spain. Sample material is recorded as cDNA or gDNA derived from T cells, B-cell-depleted T cells, or PBMCs.

Libraries were prepared by immunoSEQ multiplex PCR; TCRdb keeps only in-frame clonotypes and omits some of them. The sample has approximately 210,000 clones, roughly 84% seen once. CDR3 size: 15 residues. The V gene's germline CDR1 is MNHEY and CDR2 SVGAGI. The germline V and J ends were trimmed by 7 bases and 4 bases, with 18 bases remaining between them. The chain joins TRBV6-5 to TRBJ2-3; the D gene is possibly TRBD2 (6 bases). Source material: peripheral blood. The receptor comes from a woman over 75 with acute or convalescent COVID-19. Written as DNA, the CDR3 is TGTGCCAGCACCCAAACACGGAGCGGGCCAGATACGCAGTATTTT. Its protein is CASTQTRSGPDTQYF.